Described below is a single TCR beta chain sequence and its context. TCRdb reanalyzed the 5' RACE reads and collapses them to one entry per CDR3 protein, without DNA. This sample lists about 460,000 distinct CDR3 sequences; its ten largest clones have 1.4%. Germline lookup yields CDR1 MNHEY and CDR2 SVGAGI. This CDR3 region has 14 residues. The source of the sample is a study of T cells expressing NK-cell markers. The origin of this receptor is a woman aged 50 to 60 in good health. V and J are TRBV6-5 and TRBJ2-3; checking the TCRdb D call of TRBD1 is not possible without DNA. The specimen sequenced was blood T cells: a sorted CD56 or NKG2C T cell subset, CD4+ or CD8+ T cells, or bulk PBMC T cells (not recorded which). The CDR3 reads CASKLPGGTDTQYF.